This TCR beta chain comes out of a study of T cell changes during pregnancy in multiple sclerosis. V was clipped by 8 bases and J by 4 bases, with 12 bases between them. In germline, CDR1 is WSHSY, CDR2 SAAADI. CDR3 length equals 12 residues. The method was immunoSEQ multiplex PCR; TCRdb's version includes in-frame clones alone and lacks a portion of them. The table lists tens of thousands of clones, about 90% of them singletons. The sample in question was peripheral blood, obtained in the third trimester of pregnancy. The TCR sequence derives from a female donor in good health, enrolled as a control in a pregnancy study. V is TRBV10-2 and J is TRBJ2-7, with D maybe TRBD1 (6 bases). The CDR3 nucleotides read TGCGCCAGCTCAGACAGGTCGTACGAGCAGTACTTC. Its translation is CASSDRSYEQYF.